The clone carrying this T cell receptor beta chain was found once. The germline CDR1 and CDR2 sequences are SQVTM and ANQGSEA. The CDR3 has 12 amino acids. V lost 7 bases to trimming and J lost 6 bases, with 14 bases between them. Libraries were prepared by immunoSEQ multiplex PCR; TCRdb keeps only in-frame clonotypes and omits some of them. This sample has hundreds of thousands of clones; roughly 88% occur once, and the top ten carry 0.0095% to 0.012%. This sample was included in a study of shared T cell receptors in the human thymus. Separately, the same data were catalogued under a study of human thymus T cells.

The receptor's source is a boy under two years old with a congenital heart defect. Sequenced input: thymocytes. The genes are TRBV29-1 and TRBJ2-3, with D maybe TRBD1 (6 bases). The CDR3 DNA reads as TGCAGCGGGCACAGGGAAGGGGATACGCAGTATTTT. Its protein product is CSGHREGDTQYF.